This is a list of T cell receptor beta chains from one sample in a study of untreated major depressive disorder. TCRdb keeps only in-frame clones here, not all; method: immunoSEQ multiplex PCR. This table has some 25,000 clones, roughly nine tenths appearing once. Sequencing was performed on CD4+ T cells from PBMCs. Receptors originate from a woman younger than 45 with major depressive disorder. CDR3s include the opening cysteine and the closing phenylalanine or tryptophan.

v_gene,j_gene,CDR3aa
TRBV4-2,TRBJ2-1,CASSQVGVGPRKFF
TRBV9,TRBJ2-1,CASSVGTSDEQFF
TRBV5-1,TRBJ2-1,CASSLAGVTQFF
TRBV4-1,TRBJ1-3,CASSLQTARGSGNTIYF
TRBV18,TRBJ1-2,CASSQQGNYGYTF
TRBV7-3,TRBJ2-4,CASSLFWGRNIQYF
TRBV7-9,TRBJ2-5,CASSLVGVGQETQYF
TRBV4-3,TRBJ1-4,CASSQGQGLEKLFF
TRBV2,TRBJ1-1,CASRRDTLRTEAFF
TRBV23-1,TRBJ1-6,CASSQSRVEPFCSPLHF
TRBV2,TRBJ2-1,CASTRTSGYNEQFF
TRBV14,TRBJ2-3,CASSQDPWIAGVFRGSRDTQYF
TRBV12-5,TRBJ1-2,CASGLWDSYGYTF
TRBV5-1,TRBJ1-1,CASSSTTVGTEAFF
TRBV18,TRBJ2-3,CASSPPGRGSDTQYF
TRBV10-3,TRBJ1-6,CAISETGVRGSPLHF
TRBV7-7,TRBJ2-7,CASSWQPSTEQYF
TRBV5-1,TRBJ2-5,CASSSGVLAGGQGTQYF
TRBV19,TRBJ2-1,CASSMGGGPYNEQFF
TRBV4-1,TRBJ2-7,CASSQDALGRAQYF
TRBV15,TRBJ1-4,CATSRDEKLFF
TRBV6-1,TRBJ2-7,CASSEILAGGSEQYF
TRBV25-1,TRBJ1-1,CASREGTAAFF
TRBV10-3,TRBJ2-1,CAISGTGTGKGNEQFF
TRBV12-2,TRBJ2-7,CASRLEGLAYEQYF
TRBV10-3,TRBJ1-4,CAISEGGGNEKLFF